This is a list of T cell receptor beta chains from one sample in a study of blood T cell repertoires in COVID-19. The data were produced by immunoSEQ multiplex PCR, yet TCRdb's version contains in-frame clones alone and is incomplete. The sample lists hundreds of thousands of clones; more than 80% were seen once. The sequenced sample was peripheral blood. Receptors originate from a woman between 25 and 40 years old with COVID-19, enrolled during active disease. The CDR3 runs from the conserved cysteine through the conserved F or W.

j_call v_call cdr3_aa
TRBJ2-3 TRBV24-1 CATSDGVATASTDTQYF
TRBJ1-2 TRBV7-2 CASTSPRFDRLRYGYTF
TRBJ1-1 TRBV7-9 CASKGDQFNTEAFF
TRBJ2-3 TRBV10-1 CASSTARPDTQYF
TRBJ2-3 TRBV11-2 CASSHGGGGDTQYF
TRBJ2-3 TRBV7-9 CASSFRVRLAGGPSDTQYF
TRBJ1-2 TRBV2 CASSEALLGRSGGGYTF
TRBJ1-2 TRBV7-9 CASSLVGRGADYGYTF
TRBJ1-3 TRBV5-4 CASSSGGLTGNTIYF
TRBJ1-6 TRBV5-1 CASSLTTDNSPLHF
TRBJ1-1 TRBV3-1/TRBV3-2 CASSQDGRAEAFF
TRBJ2-5 TRBV11-2 CASSPGLQEETQYF
TRBJ2-3 TRBV7-2 CASSSRVGLADHTDTQYF
TRBJ1-2 TRBV10-3 CAISEYRGLDYGYTF
TRBJ2-2 TRBV6-5 CASSRGTRGTGELFF
TRBJ2-1 TRBV11-2 CASSYSYNEQFF
TRBJ1-1 TRBV12-5 CASAYLGQGASAFF
TRBJ1-6 TRBV4-1 CASSIHRVGNSPLHF
TRBJ2-7 TRBV2 CASSRQGTYEQYF
TRBJ2-1 TRBV7-9 CASSLPGRHEQFF
TRBJ1-2 TRBV7-9 CASRPGQPNYGYTF
TRBJ2-5 TRBV7-9 CASSPNVGGYQETQYF
TRBJ2-3 TRBV7-2 CASSLGLGADTQYF
TRBJ1-3 TRBV10-3 CAITTDSSGNTIYF
TRBJ2-7 TRBV5-5 CASSPGQPSYEQYF
TRBJ2-6 TRBV25-1 CASSGPSFSGANVLTF
TRBJ2-1 TRBV2 CASSGPSGGYNEQFF
TRBJ1-1 TRBV30 CAWSLPGATEAFF
TRBJ2-1 TRBV7-9 CASSFSGGNEQFF
TRBJ1-5 TRBV2 CASMQGAAQHF
TRBJ2-5 TRBV6-5 CASRTSGETQYF
TRBJ2-2 TRBV6-1 CASSVRQGAATGELFF
TRBJ1-4 TRBV11-3 CASRPAHRVGEKLFF
TRBJ1-2 TRBV6-4 CASLTGNYGYTF
TRBJ2-1 TRBV3-1/TRBV3-2 CASSPRPLAGRADPYNEQFF
TRBJ1-6 TRBV5-5 CASSPRGDRDNSPLHF
TRBJ1-6 TRBV5-1 CASAGQGDFYNSPLHF
TRBJ1-1 TRBV4-1 CASSQDPGRANTEAFF
TRBJ2-2 TRBV2 CASTLEGRETGELFF
TRBJ2-1 TRBV6-2/TRBV6-3 CASSYRAAGGPGEQFF
TRBJ2-1 TRBV10-3 CAISESRATGTFTYNEQFF
TRBJ2-7 TRBV7-2 CASSFVGPLGTATYEQYF
TRBJ1-4 TRBV5-1 CASSYRGLNEKLFF
TRBJ2-5 TRBV7-9 CASSLIRFATHQETQYF